These 14 T cell receptor beta chains originate from one sample sequenced in a study of CD49a tissue-resident CD8 T cells in human skin (dated by TCRdb to 2016 to 2017). Libraries came from the immunoSEQ multiplex PCR assay. Imported from immuneACCESS, the table was reduced by TCRdb to in-frame sequences with V and J called. These copies leave out some clones; in studies compared against another copy, an unresolved V gene accounts for under half, and the cause of the remainder is not known. The sample table shows 1,300 to 1,500 clones, and 50% to 70% are seen once. The ten largest clones add up to 30% to 35% of the sample. Input material: CLA- CD8+ effector memory T cells sorted from blood. The source of these receptors is a human donor in good health.

The chain links TRBV27 to TRBJ1-5; D not certain. The germline V gene encodes CDR1 MNHEY and CDR2 SMNVEV (reference sequence). The CDR3 is made up of 14 amino acids. Trimming pared 7 bases from V and 1 base from J, leaving 11 bases between. CDR3 loop: CASKPSSSNQPQHF. In nucleotides, the CDR3 is TGTGCCAGCAAGCCCTCTAGCAGCAATCAGCCCCAGCATTTT.

V gene TRBV28 combines with J gene TRBJ2-1, with a weak D call TRBD2 (5 bases). Looked up from germline, CDR1 is MDHEN and CDR2 is SYDVKM. The CDR3 loop spans 15 amino acids. V lost 4 bases to trimming and J lost 10 bases, with 20 bases between them. This CDR3 is CASSSGSREIAEQFF. CDR3 DNA: TGTGCCAGCAGTTCCGGGTCTCGGGAAATCGCCGAGCAGTTCTTC.

The chain carries TRBV4-2 and TRBJ2-1; 7 nucleotides match TRBD2. This CDR3 has 15 amino acids. Looked up from germline, CDR1 is LGHNA and CDR2 is YNFKEQ. J gave up 8 bases and V 1 base, and 8 bases lay outside the gene matches. Written as DNA, the CDR3 is TGTGCCAGCAGCCAAGGGGCGGGAGTGAGTGATGAGCAGTTCTTC. It is translated as CASSQGAGVSDEQFF.

The chain has TRBV2 and TRBJ2-3, with 8 bases lining up with TRBD2. CDR1 and CDR2 from the germline V gene are SNHLY and FYNNEI. The CDR3 is made up of 14 amino acids. The J segment lost 2 bases and the V segment lost 8 bases, leaving 6 bases of the junction unmatched. CDR3 DNA sequence: TGTGCCAGCCGGGGGGGGAGCCCCACAGATACGCAGTATTTT. It yields the protein CASRGGSPTDTQYF.

The genes are TRBV6-4 and TRBJ2-3; the match to TRBD2 covers 8 bases. This CDR3 comprises 16 residues. Germline CDR1 reads MRHNA; CDR2 reads SNTAGT. With V trimmed by 4 bases and J by 0 bases, 6 bases remained unmatched. The DNA for the CDR3 is TGTGCCAGCAGTGCCCAAGCGGGAGATAGCACAGATACGCAGTATTTT. Protein: CASSAQAGDSTDTQYF.

This chain uses TRBV20-1 with TRBJ2-5; TRBD1 agrees at 11 bases. The V gene's germline CDR1 is DFQATT and CDR2 SNEGSKA (reference sequence). This CDR3 has 11 amino acids. The CDR3, as DNA: TGCAGAAGGGACAGGGGGGAGACCCAGTACTTC. Its translation is CRRDRGETQYF.

A few counts support this clone. The chain has TRBV18 and TRBJ2-2; D may be TRBD2 (6 bases). The CDR3 is made up of 15 amino acids. V shed 3 bases and J shed 0 bases, with 8 bases lying between them. Germline lookup yields CDR1 KGHSH and CDR2 LQKENI. The CDR3 reads CASSPAGSNTGELFF. In DNA, the CDR3 is TGTGCCAGCTCACCGGCGGGGTCGAACACCGGGGAGCTGTTTTTT.

V gene TRBV25-1 combines with J gene TRBJ2-3; 7 bases line up with TRBD1. The CDR3 is 16 amino acids. Germline values: CDR1 MGHDK, CDR2 SYGVNS. The V segment lost 7 bases and the J segment 1 base; nucleotides outside the gene matches: 11. This chain's CDR3 is CASTGTTGDGTDTQYF. The DNA of the CDR3 is TGTGCCAGCACGGGAACTACAGGGGATGGCACAGATACGCAGTATTTT.

Only a few counts were recorded for this clone. This chain joins TRBV29-1 and TRBJ2-7, with 13 bases identical to TRBD2. The ends lost 6 bases at V and 3 bases at J; junction bases unmatched: 5. This CDR3 comprises 14 residues. The germline gives CDR1 SQVTM, CDR2 ANQGSEA. The CDR3 DNA sequence: TGCAGCGTAGGACTAGCGGGGGATATCTACGAGCAGTACTTC. Protein: CSVGLAGDIYEQYF.

This sequence joins TRBV11-1 and TRBJ2-7, with 9 positions matching TRBD1. Trimming removed 2 bases from V and 5 bases from J; junction bases left unmatched: 7. The CDR3 loop spans 15 amino acids. Germline CDR1 reads SGHAT; CDR2 reads FQDESV (reference sequence). CDR3 sequence reads: CASSLNRDRAHEQYF. The CDR3, as DNA: TGTGCCAGCAGCTTAAACCGGGACAGGGCCCACGAGCAGTACTTC. Filled out from reference TRBV11-1 and TRBJ2-7, the complete variable domain reads EAEVAQSPRYKITEKSQAVAFWCDPISGHATLYWYRQILGQGPELLVQFQDESVVDDSQLPKDRFSAERLKGVDSTLKIQPAELGDSAMYLCASSLNRDRAHEQYFGPGTRLTVT.

The chain has TRBV6-4 and TRBJ2-2; no clear D. CDR1 is MRHNA and CDR2 is SNTAGT in the germline V gene. The CDR3 consists of 13 residues. Trimming pared 0 bases from V and 4 bases from J, leaving 3 bases between. CDR3 in amino acids: CASSDSGTGELFF. CDR3 bases: TGTGCCAGCAGTGACTCCGGCACCGGGGAGCTGTTTTTT.

The V and J genes are TRBV6-4 and TRBJ2-1; 10 positions agree with TRBD1. In germline, CDR1 is MRHNA, CDR2 SNTAGT. J gave up 7 bases and V 3 bases, and 6 bases lay outside the gene matches. The CDR3 length is 15 residues. CDR3 DNA: TGTGCCAGCAGTGATGGACAGGGGGAGGTGAATGAGCAGTTCTTC. Amino acid sequence: CASSDGQGEVNEQFF.

This chain connects TRBV29-1 to TRBJ1-1, with a tentative D call TRBD1 (5 bases). V was clipped by 2 bases and J by 1 base, with 5 bases between them. The CDR3 covers 12 residues. Germline CDR1 is SQVTM and CDR2 is ANQGSEA. CDR3 in DNA: TGCAGCGTTGAACAGGGGAACACTGAAGCTTTCTTT. This encodes CSVEQGNTEAFF.

This clone was seen a few times. The chain uses TRBV28 and TRBJ2-7, with D perhaps TRBD2 (5 bases). The CDR3 contains 13 residues. V was shortened by 3 bases and J by 3 bases, with 9 bases between the two germline ends. Germline loops: CDR1 MDHEN, CDR2 SYDVKM. CDR3 nucleotide sequence: TGTGCCAGCAGTTTTGTGACTAACTACGAGCAGTACTTC. It encodes CASSFVTNYEQYF.